The entry that follows covers one T cell receptor (beta chain) sequence. Antigen specificity is unknown. Method: immunoSEQ multiplex PCR; TCRdb's copy keeps in-frame clones and lacks some. The sample records about 90,000 clones, roughly nine tenths being singletons. In germline, CDR1 is MGHRA, CDR2 YSYEKL. This CDR3 has 15 residues. Between the trimmed V and J ends, which lost 5 bases and 0 bases, there was a span of 14 bases. This entry is derived from a study of OX40 agonist ivuxolimab in advanced cancers. General study points: At 0.1 to 3.0 mg/kg, clonal expansion of CD4+ and CD8+ blood T cells had occurred by week 6.

The J gene is TRBJ2-7, the V gene TRBV4-1, with D perhaps matching TRBD2 (6 bases). Sample: CD4+ or CD8+ T cells sorted from blood, taken in a trial of the OX40 agonist ivuxolimab. This clonotype originated in an adult with an advanced solid tumor such as melanoma, head and neck, liver or kidney cancer. CDR3: CASSYTGTSSYEQYF. CDR3 coding DNA: TGCGCCAGCAGCTATACCGGGACTTCCTCCTACGAGCAGTACTTC.